The clone carrying this T cell receptor beta chain occurred a few times. Its antigen is currently unknown. This specimen belongs to a study of STAT5B mutations in CD4+ large granular lymphocyte leukemia. In germline, CDR1 is LGHNT, CDR2 FRNRAP. The CDR3 contains 15 residues. V was shortened by 3 bases and J by 10 bases, with 21 bases between the two germline ends. Study findings and constraints: 8/27 top patient clones versus 2/35 control clones were TRBV06-family.

The authors' processing: The detection floor for productive clonotype frequency was 2.59 x 10-5. Sequencing used immunoSEQ multiplex PCR; TCRdb keeps in-frame clones, though not all of them. The V and J calls and clone size are taken from that table; D and trimming were inferred from the DNA. The sample yields over 25,000 clones, 81% seen once. The source of this sequence is a human donor in good health. The chain is built from TRBV12-5 and TRBJ2-5, with D tentatively TRBD1 or TRBD2 (5 bases each). The sample consisted of CD4+ T cells from blood buffy coats. CDR3: CASGLGDPSRPDQYF. In nucleotides, the CDR3 is TGTGCTAGTGGTTTAGGGGACCCGAGTCGACCGGACCAGTACTTC.